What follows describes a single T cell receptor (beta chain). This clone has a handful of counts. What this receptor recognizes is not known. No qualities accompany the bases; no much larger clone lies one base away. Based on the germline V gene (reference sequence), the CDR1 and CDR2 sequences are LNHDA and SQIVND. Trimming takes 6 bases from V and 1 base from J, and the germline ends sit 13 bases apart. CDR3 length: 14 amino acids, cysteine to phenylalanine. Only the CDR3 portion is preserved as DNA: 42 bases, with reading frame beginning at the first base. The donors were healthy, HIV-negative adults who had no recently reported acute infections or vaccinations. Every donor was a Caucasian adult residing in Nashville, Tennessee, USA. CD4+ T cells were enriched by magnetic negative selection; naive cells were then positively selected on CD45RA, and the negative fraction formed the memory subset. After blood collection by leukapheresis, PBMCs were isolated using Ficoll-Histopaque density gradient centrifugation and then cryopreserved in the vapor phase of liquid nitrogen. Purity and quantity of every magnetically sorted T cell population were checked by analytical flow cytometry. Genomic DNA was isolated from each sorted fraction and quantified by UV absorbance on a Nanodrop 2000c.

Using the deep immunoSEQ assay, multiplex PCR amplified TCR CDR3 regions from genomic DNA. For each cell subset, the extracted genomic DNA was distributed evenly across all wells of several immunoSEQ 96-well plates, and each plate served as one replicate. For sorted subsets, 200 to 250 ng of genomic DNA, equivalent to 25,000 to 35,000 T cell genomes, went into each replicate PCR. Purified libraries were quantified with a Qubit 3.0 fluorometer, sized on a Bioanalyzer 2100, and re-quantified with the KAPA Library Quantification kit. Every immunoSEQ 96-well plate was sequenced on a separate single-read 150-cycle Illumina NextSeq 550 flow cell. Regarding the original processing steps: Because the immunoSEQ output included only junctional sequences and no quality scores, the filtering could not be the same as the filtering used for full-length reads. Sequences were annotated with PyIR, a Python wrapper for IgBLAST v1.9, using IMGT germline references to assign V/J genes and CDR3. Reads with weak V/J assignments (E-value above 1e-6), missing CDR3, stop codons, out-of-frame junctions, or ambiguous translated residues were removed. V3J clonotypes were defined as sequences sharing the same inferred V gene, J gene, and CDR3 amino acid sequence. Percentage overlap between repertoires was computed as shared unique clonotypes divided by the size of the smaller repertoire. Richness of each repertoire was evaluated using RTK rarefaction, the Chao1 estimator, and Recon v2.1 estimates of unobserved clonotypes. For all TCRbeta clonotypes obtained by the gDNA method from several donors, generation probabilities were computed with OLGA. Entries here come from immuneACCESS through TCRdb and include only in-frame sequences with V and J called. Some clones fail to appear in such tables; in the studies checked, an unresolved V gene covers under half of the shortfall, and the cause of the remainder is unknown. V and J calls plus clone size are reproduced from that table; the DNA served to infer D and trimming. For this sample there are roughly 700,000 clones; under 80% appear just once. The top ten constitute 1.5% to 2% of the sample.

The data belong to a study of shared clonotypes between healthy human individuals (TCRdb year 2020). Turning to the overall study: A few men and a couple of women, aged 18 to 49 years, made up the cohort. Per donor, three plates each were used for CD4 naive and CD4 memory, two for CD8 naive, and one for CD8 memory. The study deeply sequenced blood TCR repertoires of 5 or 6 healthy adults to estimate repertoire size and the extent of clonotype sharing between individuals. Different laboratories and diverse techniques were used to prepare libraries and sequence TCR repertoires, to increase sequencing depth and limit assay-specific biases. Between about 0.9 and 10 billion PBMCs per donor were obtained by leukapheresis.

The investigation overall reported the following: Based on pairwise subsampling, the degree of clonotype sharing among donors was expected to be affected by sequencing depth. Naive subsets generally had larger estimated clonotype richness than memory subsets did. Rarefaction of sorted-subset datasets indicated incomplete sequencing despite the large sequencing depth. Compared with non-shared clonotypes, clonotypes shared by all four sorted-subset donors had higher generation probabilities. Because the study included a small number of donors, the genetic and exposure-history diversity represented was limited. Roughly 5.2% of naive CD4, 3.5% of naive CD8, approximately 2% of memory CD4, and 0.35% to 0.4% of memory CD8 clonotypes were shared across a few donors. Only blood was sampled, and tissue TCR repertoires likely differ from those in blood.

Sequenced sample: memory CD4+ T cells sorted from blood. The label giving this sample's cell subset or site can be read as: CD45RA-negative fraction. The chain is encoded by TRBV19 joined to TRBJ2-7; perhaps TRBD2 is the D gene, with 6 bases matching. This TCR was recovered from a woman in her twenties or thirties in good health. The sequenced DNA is TGTGCCAGTAGGAATCAGGGAGGATCCTACGAGCAGTACTTC. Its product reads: CASRNQGGSYEQYF.